These 11 T cell receptor beta chains were sequenced from one sample in a study of CD8 T cells in ankylosing spondylitis. TCRdb independently ran MiXCR on the 5' RACE reads; one entry per CDR3 protein. This table has 250,000 to 350,000 distinct CDR3 sequences, less than 25% appearing once. The sequenced material came from blood, either unsorted or a sorted T cell fraction (not recorded which). These receptors were taken from a female donor with ankylosing spondylitis or in good health (not recorded which).

The V call is TRBV20-1, the J call TRBJ2-1; 9 nucleotides align to TRBD1. V was clipped by 5 bases and J by 7 bases; unmatched bases: 9. The CDR3 runs 14 residues. Germline lookup yields CDR1 DFQATT and CDR2 SNEGSKA (reference sequence). CDR3 sequence: CSAEPGDRDNEQFF. CDR3 in DNA: TGCAGTGCTGAACCCGGGGACAGGGATAATGAGCAGTTCTTC.

The V gene is TRBV2, the J gene TRBJ2-1; D may be TRBD2 (6 bases). V was trimmed by 6 bases and J by 0 bases, leaving 9 bases between them. CDR1 SNHLY and CDR2 FYNNEI come from the germline V gene. CDR3 length: 14 residues. CDR3 loop: CASRDGSSYNEQFF. The CDR3 bases are TGTGCCAGCAGAGACGGGAGCTCCTACAATGAGCAGTTCTTC.

This chain joins TRBV30 and TRBJ2-3; a weak D match, TRBD1 (6 bases). This CDR3 is built from 17 residues. Germline V gene sequence: CDR1 GTSNPN, CDR2 SVGIG (reference sequence). V shed 0 bases and J shed 2 bases, with 18 bases lying between them. The DNA for the CDR3 is TGTGCCTGGAGTGTACCCGCCTCCAGGGGATACACAGATACGCAGTATTTT. Its translation: CAWSVPASRGYTDTQYF.

This clonotype was observed many times. The genes are TRBV20-1 and TRBJ1-5, with D perhaps matching TRBD1 (5 bases). The length of the CDR3 is 15 residues. Germline V CDR1 and CDR2: DFQATT, SNEGSKA (reference sequence). V lost 6 bases, J lost 1 base, and 16 bases lay in between. CDR3 residues: CSALDSLLSNQPQHF. CDR3 DNA sequence: TGCAGTGCCCTCGACAGCCTTCTAAGCAATCAGCCCCAGCATTTT.

There are a few counts of this clonotype. V and J are TRBV19 and TRBJ2-2; 15 bases are shared with TRBD2. Germline lookup yields CDR1 LNHDA and CDR2 SQIVND (reference sequence). This CDR3 contains 16 residues. Trimming at V came to 5 bases and at J to 5 bases, leaving 3 bases not matched to a gene. In nucleotides, the CDR3 is TGTGCCAGTAGTGAGGGACTAGCGGGAGGAACCGGGGAGCTGTTTTTT. Its translation: CASSEGLAGGTGELFF.

The chain uses TRBV5-1 and TRBJ2-1; D assignment may be TRBD1 or TRBD2 (5 bases each). Trimming removed 0 bases from V and 7 bases from J, with 20 bases in between. Looked up from germline, CDR1 is SGHRS and CDR2 is YFSETQ. The CDR3 runs to 17 residues. The CDR3, as DNA: TGCGCCAGCAGCTTGGACCCCACTCCGGGACCGACAAATGAGCAGTTCTTC. It specifies CASSLDPTPGPTNEQFF.

The sample holds many counts of this clonotype. The V and J genes are TRBV11-2 and TRBJ2-1, with 12 bases matching TRBD2. The CDR3 is 14 residues long. V trimming: 6 bases; J trimming: 8 bases; junction bases outside the gene matches: 5. In germline, CDR1 is SGHAT, CDR2 FQNNGV. CDR3 nucleotide sequence: TGTGCCAGCAGATCGACTAGCGGGAGACATGAGCAGTTCTTC. Its protein product is CASRSTSGRHEQFF.

This chain links TRBV12-3 or TRBV12-4 with TRBJ1-5; possibly TRBD1 for D (5 bases). The CDR3 loop spans 15 amino acids. V lost 6 bases, J lost 3 bases, and 15 bases lay in between. The CDR3 spells CASSSGRASNQPQHF. CDR3 nucleotides: TGTGCCAGCAGCTCCGGCAGGGCTTCCAATCAGCCCCAGCATTTT.

The table lists this clonotype with many counts. The chain combines TRBV12-3 or TRBV12-4 with TRBJ1-1; D not certain. This CDR3 region has 14 residues. V was clipped by 2 bases and J by 0 bases, with 7 bases between them. CDR3 loop: CASSLLSLNTEAFF. CDR3 sequence (DNA): TGTGCCAGCAGTTTATTATCGCTGAACACTGAAGCTTTCTTT.

The chain carries TRBV6-5 and TRBJ2-7; tentatively, D is TRBD1 (5 bases). The CDR3 runs to 12 residues. Germline CDR1 reads MNHEY; CDR2 reads SVGAGI. V gave up 6 bases and J gave up 3 bases, with 9 bases separating them. The chain's CDR3 is CASRKGYYEQYF. As DNA, the CDR3 is TGTGCCAGCAGGAAGGGGTACTACGAGCAGTACTTC.

This clonotype occurred a few times. DNA of the CDR3: TGTGCCAGTAGTATAGATCTGGAGGGCTACAATGAGCAGTTCTTC. It translates to CASSIDLEGYNEQFF. This sequence joins TRBV19 and TRBJ2-1; perhaps TRBD2 as D (6 bases). V lost 0 bases, J lost 3 bases, and 9 bases lay in between. Per germline, CDR1 LNHDA and CDR2 SQIVND (reference sequence). The CDR3 length is 15 residues.